The 26 T cell receptor beta chains reported below all come from one sample, sequenced in a study of control samples from healthy donors and cancer patients. Data came from immunoSEQ multiplex PCR; TCRdb stores just in-frame clones and leaves some out. The sample shows fewer than 200,000 clones, less than 95% of them seen only once. Sequencing was performed on PBMCs. Every receptor here comes from a man in his sixties with colorectal cancer.

The V and J genes are TRBV18 and TRBJ2-3, with D perhaps TRBD1 or TRBD2 (5 bases each). The V end was cut by 4 bases, the J end by 0 bases, with 14 bases between. The CDR3 extends over 16 amino acids. In germline, CDR1 is KGHSH, CDR2 LQKENI. The CDR3 DNA follows: TGTGCCAGCTCACGCACCGGGACCACTAGCACAGATACGCAGTATTTT. Protein: CASSRTGTTSTDTQYF.

This clone was counted once. The chain couples TRBV27 to TRBJ1-5, with unresolved D. Trimming took 6 bases from V and 5 from J, leaving 23 bases between them. Germline V lookup: CDR1 MNHEY, CDR2 SMNVEV (reference sequence). The CDR3 is 17 amino acids. Here the CDR3 DNA reads TGTGCCAGCAGCCAGGCCCGTGGGGTGGAGGTGGATCAGCCCCAGCATTTT. This sequence encodes CASSQARGVEVDQPQHF.

In DNA form, the CDR3 reads TGTGCCTGGAGGCCGGGACAGGGCACCTCTGGAAACACCATATATTTT. Its protein is CAWRPGQGTSGNTIYF. The chain joins TRBV30 to TRBJ1-3, with 9 bases lining up with TRBD1. Germline loops: CDR1 GTSNPN, CDR2 SVGIG (reference sequence). The V gene end was trimmed by 3 bases and the J gene end by 0 bases; junction bases not matched to a gene: 6. The CDR3 has 16 amino acids.

The CDR3 region has the DNA TGTGCCAGCAGCTGGGACGGGACAGGGATGAACACTGAAGCTTTCTTT. Protein: CASSWDGTGMNTEAFF. This chain links TRBV11-1 with TRBJ1-1; 9 positions match TRBD1. Germline V CDR1 and CDR2: SGHAT, FQDESV (reference sequence). The CDR3 extends over 16 amino acids. The trim removed 4 bases at V and 0 bases at J, leaving 6 bases unmatched.

CDR3 region: CASSEQGATNEKLFF. CDR3 nucleotide sequence: TGTGCCAGCAGTGAACAGGGGGCAACTAATGAAAAACTGTTTTTT. The rearrangement uses TRBV6-1 and TRBJ1-4, with 7 bases lining up with TRBD1. The CDR3 has 15 residues. The germline gives CDR1 MNHNS, CDR2 SASEGT. The ends lost 2 bases at V and 0 bases at J; junction bases unmatched: 0.

The chain recombines TRBV5-1 with TRBJ2-5; TRBD2 might be the D (5 bases). CDR1 and CDR2 (germline): SGHRS, YFSETQ. The germline V and J ends were trimmed by 3 bases and 5 bases, with 14 bases remaining between them. The CDR3 covers 14 residues. The chain's CDR3 is CASSSSRPGETQYF. The CDR3 nucleotides are TGCGCCAGCAGCTCCTCCAGGCCGGGGGAGACCCAGTACTTC.

The rearrangement uses TRBV6-2 or TRBV6-3 and TRBJ1-3; 7 nucleotides match TRBD1. CDR1 MNHEY and CDR2 SVGEGT come from the germline V gene. V lost 4 bases, J lost 0 bases, and 3 bases stayed unmatched. The CDR3 spans 15 residues. CDR3 nucleotide sequence: TGTGCCAGCAGTTCGGGACAGCTCTCTGGAAACACCATATATTTT. Translation gives CASSSGQLSGNTIYF.

This clone came up a few times. The rearrangement joins TRBV2 to TRBJ2-1; a possible D gene is TRBD2 (6 bases). The germline gives CDR1 SNHLY, CDR2 FYNNEI. Trimming removed 6 bases at V and 9 bases at J, with 24 bases between. CDR3 length equals 16 residues. The CDR3, as DNA: TGTGCCAGCAGCTTGAGCGTCGTCCGGAGGGACGGTGAGCAGTTCTTC. Amino acid sequence: CASSLSVVRRDGEQFF.

The chain joins TRBV27 to TRBJ1-4; the D gene is possibly TRBD1 (6 bases). This CDR3 contains 14 residues. Trimming took 4 bases from V and 5 from J, leaving 11 bases between them. Germline V CDR1 and CDR2: MNHEY, SMNVEV (reference sequence). The DNA for the CDR3 is TGTGCCAGCAGTTCCACAGGGCCGAATGAAAAACTGTTTTTT. This encodes CASSSTGPNEKLFF.

The rearrangement uses TRBV5-1 and TRBJ1-1; D ambiguous. This CDR3 has 13 amino acids. The germline V gene encodes CDR1 SGHRS and CDR2 YFSETQ. V was cut by 4 bases and J by 0 bases, with 7 bases left in between. CDR3 nucleotide sequence: TGCGCCAGCAGCGCCGGGATGAACACTGAAGCTTTCTTT. It specifies CASSAGMNTEAFF.

This rearrangement joins TRBV19 to TRBJ1-1, with D hard to call. The CDR3 sequence is 14 residues long. The germline CDR1 and CDR2 sequences are LNHDA and SQIVND (reference sequence). V was trimmed by 3 bases and J by 3 bases, leaving 11 bases between them. The CDR3 nucleotides read TGTGCCAGTAGTATCCCCTTGCTAGACACTGAAGCTTTCTTT. Protein product: CASSIPLLDTEAFF.

This chain links TRBV7-2 with TRBJ2-7; the match to TRBD2 covers 7 bases. The V gene end was trimmed by 5 bases and the J gene end by 2 bases; junction bases not matched to a gene: 3. Germline V gene sequence: CDR1 SGHTA, CDR2 FQGNSA. This CDR3 contains 13 residues. The CDR3 sequence is CASSRTSAYEQYF. CDR3 coding DNA: TGTGCCAGCAGCCGTACTAGCGCCTACGAGCAGTACTTC.

This sequence joins TRBV5-1 and TRBJ2-1; the D gene is possibly TRBD2 (5 bases). Trimming left V 1 base short and J 8 bases short, with 10 bases between. The CDR3 totals 13 residues. The germline V gene encodes CDR1 SGHRS and CDR2 YFSETQ. CDR3 DNA: TGCGCCAGCAGCTTGAGGTGGGGAGATGAGCAGTTCTTC. Its translation: CASSLRWGDEQFF. The variable domain in full, with the rest retrieved from reference TRBV5-1 and TRBJ2-1, is KAGVTQTPRYLIKTRGQQVTLSCSPISGHRSVSWYQQTPGQGLQFLFEYFSETQRNKGNFPGRFSGRQFSNSRSEMNVSTLELGDSALYLCASSLRWGDEQFFGPGTRLTVL.

The V call is TRBV6-5, the J call TRBJ2-1, with D possibly TRBD1 on 6 matching bases. The CDR3 spans 14 residues. Germline CDR1 and CDR2: MNHEY and SVGAGI. The germline V and J ends were trimmed by 7 bases and 9 bases, with 19 bases remaining between them. CDR3 sequence: CASTPGHKHGEQFF. The CDR3 coding sequence is TGTGCCAGCACCCCGGGACACAAACACGGTGAGCAGTTCTTC.

The chain has TRBV6-1 and TRBJ2-7; D is unresolved. Germline V gene lookup returns CDR1 MNHNS and CDR2 SASEGT. Trimming pared 2 bases from V and 0 bases from J, leaving 11 bases between. The CDR3 is made up of 15 amino acids. In nucleotides, the CDR3 is TGTGCCAGCAGTGAACCCTCGGGTAGCTCCTACGAGCAGTACTTC. It yields the protein CASSEPSGSSYEQYF.

The chain employs TRBV28 and TRBJ1-4; D is unclear. CDR3 length: 14 residues. In germline, CDR1 is MDHEN, CDR2 SYDVKM. V was trimmed by 2 bases and J by 0 bases, leaving 4 bases between them. Here the CDR3 DNA reads TGTGCCAGCAGTTTAGTTACAACTAATGAAAAACTGTTTTTT. Its protein product is CASSLVTTNEKLFF.

This clone was seen just once. The genes are TRBV2 and TRBJ2-5, with D possibly matching TRBD1 (6 bases). This CDR3 is 17 amino acids long. Trimming removed 4 bases from V and 2 bases from J, with 20 bases in between. Germline V gene data show CDR1 as SNHLY and CDR2 as FYNNEI. The CDR3 coding sequence is TGTGCCAGCAGTGTAAGGGCCCCAGGGGCAGGGCAAGAGACCCAGTACTTC. Translation: CASSVRAPGAGQETQYF.

The V call is TRBV11-2, the J call TRBJ2-7; no definite D call. CDR1 SGHAT and CDR2 FQNNGV come from the germline V gene. The length of the CDR3 is 13 residues. Trimming removed 8 bases at V and 2 bases at J, with 13 bases between. For the CDR3, the DNA is TGTGCCAGCTCGGGTGACGGACCCTACGAGCAGTACTTC. It encodes CASSGDGPYEQYF.

The chain joins TRBV7-2 to TRBJ2-3; perhaps TRBD1 as D (6 bases). Trimming pared 5 bases from V and 0 bases from J, leaving 15 bases between. CDR1 is SGHTA and CDR2 is FQGNSA in the germline V gene. This CDR3 is built from 16 residues. CDR3 nucleotides: TGTGCCAGCAGCCCTACGGGACAAATTAGCACAGATACGCAGTATTTT. Amino acid sequence: CASSPTGQISTDTQYF.

This chain uses TRBV18 with TRBJ1-3; D is possibly TRBD1 (6 bases). The V and J ends lost 1 base and 0 bases respectively, with 16 bases between them. CDR1 is KGHSH and CDR2 is LQKENI in the germline V gene. The CDR3 runs 18 residues. The DNA for the CDR3 is TGTGCCAGCTCACCACTAAACCGCAACAGGGACTCTGGAAACACCATATATTTT. Residues: CASSPLNRNRDSGNTIYF.

The CDR3 loop is CASSLRRTTKTYEQYF. The CDR3 bases are TGTGCCAGCAGCTTGCGACGGACAACCAAGACCTACGAGCAGTACTTC. The chain employs TRBV5-6 and TRBJ2-7; a possible D gene is TRBD1 (5 bases). CDR1 and CDR2 (germline): SGHDT, YYEEEE. The CDR3 contains 16 residues. Trimming stripped 1 base from V and 2 bases from J, with 16 bases between.

The V call is TRBV3-1 (or the pseudogene TRBV3-2), the J call TRBJ2-7, with 9 positions matching TRBD2. V was clipped by 1 base and J by 0 bases; unmatched bases: 4. Germline CDR1 reads LGHDT; CDR2 reads YNNKEL (reference sequence). The length of the CDR3 is 16 residues. CDR3 sequence reads: CASSQALAGISYEQYF. In nucleotides, the CDR3 is TGTGCCAGCAGCCAAGCTCTAGCGGGGATCTCCTACGAGCAGTACTTC.

The rearrangement links TRBV7-9 to TRBJ2-1; possibly TRBD2 for D (7 bases). V shed 2 bases and J shed 7 bases, with 15 bases lying between them. The CDR3 length is 15 residues. CDR1 SEHNR and CDR2 FQNEAQ come from the germline V gene (reference sequence). As DNA, the CDR3 is TGTGCCAGCAGCTTAAGGGGGGGTTCGGTAAATGAGCAGTTCTTC. It is translated as CASSLRGGSVNEQFF.

The J gene is TRBJ2-1, the V gene TRBV3-1 (or the pseudogene TRBV3-2), with 13 bases fitting TRBD2. CDR3 length: 17 residues. V lost 6 bases to trimming and J lost 8 bases; unmatched junction nucleotides: 13. Germline V CDR1 and CDR2: LGHDT, YNNKEL (reference sequence). CDR3 sequence reads: CASSRLAGGSGKDEQFF. In nucleotides, the CDR3 is TGTGCCAGCAGTAGACTAGCGGGGGGTTCAGGCAAGGATGAGCAGTTCTTC.

The genes are TRBV10-2 and TRBJ2-7, with 8 positions matching TRBD2. The CDR3 has 16 amino acids. V was pared by 5 bases and J by 0 bases, with 9 bases of the junction left unmatched. The germline V gene encodes CDR1 WSHSY and CDR2 SAAADI. The CDR3 DNA is TGCGCCAGCAGTCCCCGCCGACTAGCGAGCTCCTACGAGCAGTACTTC. Translated, it gives CASSPRRLASSYEQYF.

The chain recombines TRBV5-1 with TRBJ2-3; 16 nucleotides line up with TRBD2. Looked up from germline, CDR1 is SGHRS and CDR2 is YFSETQ. Losses at the gene ends were 4 bases for V and 0 bases for J; bases not matched to a gene: 5. The CDR3 totals 18 residues. The DNA for the CDR3 is TGCGCCAGCAGCACCGGGACTAGCGGGGGGGCTAGCACAGATACGCAGTATTTT. Translating it yields CASSTGTSGGASTDTQYF.